The rows below give T cell receptor beta chains drawn from one sample of a study of T cell repertoires in cytomegalovirus infection. TCRdb re-derived calls from the reads in MiXCR, one entry per CDR3 protein. The repertoire includes about 230,000 distinct CDR3 sequences, 6% to 8% of them detected once, and under 7.5% sits in the top ten. Sequencing was performed on PBMCs. These receptor sequences come from a human donor in good health (CMV status not recorded). Some clones in this sample may be carry-over from other donors' samples. Each CDR3 is given with its conserved first and last residue. A D gene is named only where the DNA matches it firmly. The size entry is marked missing in some rows and otherwise reads once, few, many or a size class.

J gene: TRBJ2-7; clone size: few; D gene: .; V gene: TRBV10-3; CDR3 DNA: TGTGCCATCAGTCCCCCTTCGGGACACTCAACCTACGAGCAGTACTTC; CDR3 protein: CAISPPSGHSTYEQYF
J gene: TRBJ1-2; clone size: many; D gene: .; V gene: TRBV7-2; CDR3 DNA: TGTGCCAGCAGCCTCGACAGCGGCTATGGCTACACCTTC; CDR3 protein: CASSLDSGYGYTF
J gene: TRBJ1-2; clone size: many; D gene: .; V gene: TRBV6-2/TRBV6-3; CDR3 DNA: TGTGCCAGCAGATTCACAGGGCTGGATGGCTACACCTTC; CDR3 protein: CASRFTGLDGYTF
J gene: TRBJ2-1; clone size: .; D gene: .; V gene: TRBV25-1; CDR3 DNA: TGTGCCAGCAGTGCTTTTATACAGGGAAACAATGAGCAGTTCTTC; CDR3 protein: CASSAFIQGNNEQFF
J gene: TRBJ2-7; clone size: many; D gene: TRBD1; V gene: TRBV29-1; CDR3 DNA: TGCAGCGTTCGCGGACAGGGAGGCAGCGAGCAGTACTTC; CDR3 protein: CSVRGQGGSEQYF
J gene: TRBJ2-1; clone size: few; D gene: .; V gene: TRBV29-1; CDR3 DNA: TGCAGTATTAGGGGGGACTCCTACAATGAGCAGTTCTTC; CDR3 protein: CSIRGDSYNEQFF
J gene: TRBJ2-1; clone size: few; D gene: TRBD2; V gene: TRBV11-2; CDR3 DNA: TGTGCCAGCAGCTTAGAACTAGCGGGGGGGAGTAGTGAGCAGTTCTTC; CDR3 protein: CASSLELAGGSSEQFF
J gene: TRBJ2-2; clone size: many; D gene: .; V gene: TRBV6-6; CDR3 DNA: TGTGCCAGCAGTTACAAGGACACCGGGGAGCTGTTTTTT; CDR3 protein: CASSYKDTGELFF
J gene: TRBJ2-6; clone size: .; D gene: TRBD1; V gene: TRBV7-3; CDR3 DNA: TGTACCAGCATCATAGAGGTGCCTGGGACAGACCCCTCTGGGGACAACGTCCTGACTTTC; CDR3 protein: CTSIIEVPGTDPSGDNVLTF
J gene: TRBJ1-1; clone size: many; D gene: TRBD1; V gene: TRBV5-1; CDR3 DNA: TGCGCCAGCAGCACCCTCACAGGGGGAAACACTGAAGCTTTCTTT; CDR3 protein: CASSTLTGGNTEAFF
J gene: TRBJ2-7; clone size: many; D gene: .; V gene: TRBV5-6; CDR3 DNA: TGTGCCAGCAGCTTCGGCAGTTCGTACTCCTACGAGCAGTACTTC; CDR3 protein: CASSFGSSYSYEQYF
J gene: TRBJ1-1; clone size: many; D gene: .; V gene: TRBV27; CDR3 DNA: TGTGCCAGCAGTTTATGGGGGGCGACGGGCACTGAAGCTTTCTTT; CDR3 protein: CASSLWGATGTEAFF
J gene: TRBJ2-4; clone size: few; D gene: .; V gene: TRBV15; CDR3 DNA: TGTGCCACCGAGCAGGGAGACATTCAGTACTTC; CDR3 protein: CATEQGDIQYF
J gene: TRBJ1-5; clone size: medium-sized; D gene: .; V gene: TRBV7-2; CDR3 DNA: TGTGCCAGCAGCCTAGGGTTGGGGACACAGCCCCAGCATTTT; CDR3 protein: CASSLGLGTQPQHF
J gene: TRBJ1-2; clone size: many; D gene: .; V gene: TRBV6-2/TRBV6-3; CDR3 DNA: TGTGCCTGCTTGGACAAGCCGTACTATGGCTACACCTTC; CDR3 protein: CACLDKPYYGYTF
J gene: TRBJ2-7; clone size: many; D gene: .; V gene: TRBV7-2; CDR3 DNA: TGTGCCAGCAGCCCCGGTGGGGTTCGCTACGAGCAGTACTTC; CDR3 protein: CASSPGGVRYEQYF
J gene: TRBJ2-7; clone size: few; D gene: TRBD1; V gene: TRBV15; CDR3 DNA: TGTGCCACCAGCAGGGACAGGGCAGACGAGCAGTACTTC; CDR3 protein: CATSRDRADEQYF
J gene: TRBJ1-1; clone size: many; D gene: TRBD1; V gene: TRBV5-4; CDR3 DNA: TGTGCCAGCAGCGAGAAGGGACAGGGGGCGGCGAACACTGAAGCTTTCTTT; CDR3 protein: CASSEKGQGAANTEAFF
J gene: TRBJ1-3; clone size: many; D gene: .; V gene: TRBV7-2; CDR3 DNA: TGTGCCAGCAGCTTCTCGACTACTCCTGGAAACACCATATATTTT; CDR3 protein: CASSFSTTPGNTIYF
J gene: TRBJ1-3; clone size: many; D gene: .; V gene: TRBV29-1; CDR3 DNA: TGCAGCGTTGAAAAGGGTCCTGGAAACACCATATATTTT; CDR3 protein: CSVEKGPGNTIYF
J gene: TRBJ2-7; clone size: many; D gene: .; V gene: TRBV4-1; CDR3 DNA: TGCGCCAGCAGCCAAGATTACACTGCGCAGTACTTC; CDR3 protein: CASSQDYTAQYF
J gene: TRBJ1-2; clone size: many; D gene: .; V gene: TRBV5-8; CDR3 DNA: TGTGCCAGCAGCTTCGGACTACTGAAGACTCTCTATGGCTACACCTTC; CDR3 protein: CASSFGLLKTLYGYTF
J gene: TRBJ2-3; clone size: many; D gene: TRBD2; V gene: TRBV20-1; CDR3 DNA: TGCAGTGCTCGGCTAGCGGGGGGGCCGGGAGATACGCAGTATTTT; CDR3 protein: CSARLAGGPGDTQYF
J gene: TRBJ2-7; clone size: many; D gene: .; V gene: TRBV7-2; CDR3 DNA: TGTGCCAGCAGCTTAGGTCAAAGATCCTACGAGCAGTACTTC; CDR3 protein: CASSLGQRSYEQYF
J gene: TRBJ1-6; clone size: many; D gene: .; V gene: TRBV6-5; CDR3 DNA: TGTGCCAGCAGTTACTCTGGAGTATATAATTCACCCCTCCACTTT; CDR3 protein: CASSYSGVYNSPLHF
J gene: TRBJ1-2; clone size: many; D gene: .; V gene: TRBV6-5; CDR3 DNA: TGTGCCAGCAGTTACTTGGGGGGGGGCGCGCAAAACTATGGCTACACCTTC; CDR3 protein: CASSYLGGGAQNYGYTF
J gene: TRBJ1-5; clone size: many; D gene: .; V gene: TRBV28; CDR3 DNA: TGTGCCAGCAGTTTATCCGGGAATAGCAATCAGCCCCAGCATTTT; CDR3 protein: CASSLSGNSNQPQHF
J gene: TRBJ1-3; clone size: .; D gene: .; V gene: TRBV7-8; CDR3 DNA: TGTGCCAGCAGCCTGTCCTTTCTCGGAAACACCATATATTTT; CDR3 protein: CASSLSFLGNTIYF
J gene: TRBJ2-3; clone size: many; D gene: TRBD2; V gene: TRBV20-1; CDR3 DNA: TGCAGTGCTAGGGGACTAGCGGGGGGGCCTGATACGCAGTATTTT; CDR3 protein: CSARGLAGGPDTQYF
J gene: TRBJ2-1; clone size: .; D gene: TRBD1; V gene: TRBV2; CDR3 DNA: TGTGCCAGCAGTGAAGTGAACCACAGAGGGGGCGATGAGCAGTTCTTC; CDR3 protein: CASSEVNHRGGDEQFF
J gene: TRBJ1-5; clone size: many; D gene: TRBD1; V gene: TRBV29-1; CDR3 DNA: TGCAGCGTTGCGGGGACAGGGGAGCAGCCCCAGCATTTT; CDR3 protein: CSVAGTGEQPQHF
J gene: TRBJ1-1; clone size: .; D gene: TRBD1; V gene: TRBV11-2; CDR3 DNA: TGTGCCAGCAGCCTTTGGACAGGGAACTTAAACACTGAAGCTTTCTTT; CDR3 protein: CASSLWTGNLNTEAFF
J gene: TRBJ2-3; clone size: .; D gene: .; V gene: TRBV29-1; CDR3 DNA: TGCAGCGTTGAAGATTATCAATGGAGCTCTGCAGATACGCAGTATTTT; CDR3 protein: CSVEDYQWSSADTQYF
J gene: TRBJ1-5; clone size: many; D gene: TRBD1; V gene: TRBV20-1; CDR3 DNA: TGCAGTGCTAGAGACGACCATATCGGGACAGGGTCTTATCAGCCCCAGCATTTT; CDR3 protein: CSARDDHIGTGSYQPQHF
J gene: TRBJ1-5; clone size: many; D gene: .; V gene: TRBV6-5; CDR3 DNA: TGTGCCAGCAGTTACACCAGGGGAGATCAGCCCCAGCATTTT; CDR3 protein: CASSYTRGDQPQHF
J gene: TRBJ2-7; clone size: few; D gene: TRBD1; V gene: TRBV29-1; CDR3 DNA: TGCAGCGTCGAAACCCGGGACAGGACCTCATACGAGCAGTACTTC; CDR3 protein: CSVETRDRTSYEQYF
J gene: TRBJ2-1; clone size: many; D gene: TRBD2; V gene: TRBV29-1; CDR3 DNA: TGCAGCGTCCAAGGCGCCCTAGCGGGGATGAGTGAGCAGTTCTTC; CDR3 protein: CSVQGALAGMSEQFF
J gene: TRBJ2-6; clone size: many; D gene: .; V gene: TRBV20-1; CDR3 DNA: TGCAGTGCCCCTAAAGCGAGGGCTGACTCTGGGGCCAACGTCCTGACTTTC; CDR3 protein: CSAPKARADSGANVLTF
J gene: TRBJ2-7; clone size: many; D gene: TRBD1; V gene: TRBV5-1; CDR3 DNA: TGCGCCAGCAGCTCTCTACCCCTGACAGGGGGGTCCTACGAGCAGTACTTC; CDR3 protein: CASSSLPLTGGSYEQYF
J gene: TRBJ1-1; clone size: few; D gene: .; V gene: TRBV20-1; CDR3 DNA: TGCAGTGTAGCGGGACTCGTGAACACTGAAGCTTTCTTT; CDR3 protein: CSVAGLVNTEAFF
J gene: TRBJ1-2; clone size: many; D gene: .; V gene: TRBV29-1; CDR3 DNA: TGCAGCGTAGGGGTGTCGCGGCTCTATGGCTACACCTTC; CDR3 protein: CSVGVSRLYGYTF
J gene: TRBJ2-2; clone size: .; D gene: .; V gene: TRBV2; CDR3 DNA: TGTGCCAGCAGTGAGACCGGGAACGGGGAGCTGTTTTTT; CDR3 protein: CASSETGNGELFF
J gene: TRBJ2-3; clone size: few; D gene: .; V gene: TRBV28; CDR3 DNA: TGTGCCAGCAGTTTAGGGGGGGCACGTTTAACGCAGTATTTT; CDR3 protein: CASSLGGARLTQYF
J gene: TRBJ2-7; clone size: many; D gene: .; V gene: TRBV12-3/TRBV12-4; CDR3 DNA: TGTGCCAGCAGTTTAATGGCGGATTCCTCCTACGAGCAGTACTTC; CDR3 protein: CASSLMADSSYEQYF
J gene: TRBJ1-1; clone size: many; D gene: TRBD1; V gene: TRBV12-5; CDR3 DNA: TGTGCTAGTGGCTTACCTACCCGGGACAGTGAAGCTTTCTTT; CDR3 protein: CASGLPTRDSEAFF
J gene: TRBJ2-1; clone size: many; D gene: TRBD2; V gene: TRBV20-1; CDR3 DNA: TGCAGTGCTACCCGCCTAGCGGGGGGGTACAATGAGCAGTTCTTC; CDR3 protein: CSATRLAGGYNEQFF
J gene: TRBJ2-1; clone size: many; D gene: .; V gene: TRBV7-2; CDR3 DNA: TGTGCCAGCAGCCCAGAACCAGTGGTGGGCAATGAGCAGTTCTTC; CDR3 protein: CASSPEPVVGNEQFF
J gene: TRBJ1-2; clone size: .; D gene: .; V gene: TRBV29-1; CDR3 DNA: TGCAGCGTTGATAACGGACCAGGCGGCTACACCTTC; CDR3 protein: CSVDNGPGGYTF
J gene: TRBJ2-1; clone size: many; D gene: TRBD2; V gene: TRBV7-2; CDR3 DNA: TGTGCCAGCAGCTCGGGACTAGCGGGGGGCCCATACAATGAGCAGTTCTTC; CDR3 protein: CASSSGLAGGPYNEQFF
J gene: TRBJ1-1; clone size: many; D gene: .; V gene: TRBV18; CDR3 DNA: TGTGCCAGCTCACTCCAGAAGAACACTGAAGCTTTCTTT; CDR3 protein: CASSLQKNTEAFF
J gene: TRBJ1-1; clone size: many; D gene: TRBD1; V gene: TRBV7-2; CDR3 DNA: TGTGCCAGCAGCCTCATGGACAGGCTAAACACTGAAGCTTTCTTT; CDR3 protein: CASSLMDRLNTEAFF
J gene: TRBJ2-7; clone size: many; D gene: TRBD1; V gene: TRBV5-4; CDR3 DNA: TGTGCCAGCAGCCCCGGGACAGTAAACTACGAGCAGTACTTC; CDR3 protein: CASSPGTVNYEQYF
J gene: TRBJ2-5; clone size: .; D gene: .; V gene: TRBV5-1; CDR3 DNA: TGCGCCAGCAGCTCGACAGTCGGAATAGAGACCCAGTACTTC; CDR3 protein: CASSSTVGIETQYF
J gene: TRBJ1-1; clone size: many; D gene: TRBD1; V gene: TRBV4-2; CDR3 DNA: TGTGCCAGCACCGATAGACAGACAGGGGAAGGGAGCACTGAAGCTTTCTTT; CDR3 protein: CASTDRQTGEGSTEAFF
J gene: TRBJ2-7; clone size: many; D gene: TRBD1; V gene: TRBV11-3; CDR3 DNA: TGTGCCAGCAGCCATCCCGGGACAGGGGGCACCTACGAGCAGTACTTC; CDR3 protein: CASSHPGTGGTYEQYF
J gene: TRBJ2-1; clone size: many; D gene: .; V gene: TRBV6-2/TRBV6-3; CDR3 DNA: TGTGCCAGCAGCCGGTGGGGTGGGGGCCCCCTGGGTAATGAGCAGTTCTTC; CDR3 protein: CASSRWGGGPLGNEQFF
J gene: TRBJ1-1; clone size: many; D gene: .; V gene: TRBV28; CDR3 DNA: TGTGCCAGCAGTTTTATTTTTGGGGCCCCCACTGAAGCTTTCTTT; CDR3 protein: CASSFIFGAPTEAFF
J gene: TRBJ1-2; clone size: many; D gene: TRBD1; V gene: TRBV12-3/TRBV12-4; CDR3 DNA: TGTGCCAGCAGTTTAACCCTACAGGGGTATGGCTACACCTTC; CDR3 protein: CASSLTLQGYGYTF